Following are 18 T cell receptor beta chains from one sample sequenced in a study of spatial heterogeneity in lung cancer. Time point denoted: sample taken at primary tumor resection. TCRdb reprocessed the 5' RACE reads via MiXCR and lists one record per CDR3 protein. The sample has some 13,000 distinct CDR3 sequences, around 4.1% seen once. The source material was PBMCs, sampled at surgery. Every receptor here comes from a male donor with early-stage non-small cell lung cancer.

The sample holds many counts of this clonotype. The genes are TRBV7-2 and TRBJ1-1; D may be TRBD1 (5 bases). In germline, CDR1 is SGHTA, CDR2 FQGNSA. This CDR3 is built from 13 residues. V was cut by 1 base and J by 7 bases, with 10 bases left in between. CDR3 nucleotides: TGTGCCAGCAGCTTAGGACAGCGGTTTGAAGCTTTCTTT. Encoded protein: CASSLGQRFEAFF. Complete variable domain (other parts from reference TRBV7-2 and TRBJ1-1): GAGVSQSPSNKVTEKGKDVELRCDPISGHTALYWYRQSLGQGLEFLIYFQGNSAPDKSGLPSDRFSAERTGGSVSTLTIQRTQQEDSAVYLCASSLGQRFEAFFGQGTRLTVV.

This clonotype was seen repeatedly, ten times or more. The genes are TRBV13 and TRBJ2-2; TRBD1 aligns across 7 bases. There are 15 residues in the CDR3. Trimming at V came to 2 bases and at J to 3 bases, leaving 3 bases not matched to a gene. The germline V gene encodes CDR1 PRHDT and CDR2 FYEKMQ (reference sequence). The CDR3 is CASSLTGAYTGELFF. The CDR3 bases are TGTGCCAGCAGCTTAACAGGGGCCTACACCGGGGAGCTGTTTTTT.

This clonotype was picked up many times. The chain couples TRBV11-2 to TRBJ1-2, with 7 bases lining up with TRBD1. Germline V CDR1 and CDR2: SGHAT, FQNNGV. This CDR3 spans 13 amino acids. With V trimmed by 5 bases and J by 3 bases, 3 bases remained unmatched. The CDR3 DNA reads TGTGCCAGCAGCCCCGGACAGGACTATGGCTACACCTTC. Protein product: CASSPGQDYGYTF.

This clonotype occurred many times. The V gene is TRBV7-9, the J gene TRBJ2-5, with 8 bases fitting TRBD2. The CDR3 sequence is 19 residues long. The trim removed 4 bases at V and 1 base at J, leaving 17 bases unmatched. From germline, CDR1 is SEHNR and CDR2 FQNEAQ (reference sequence). The CDR3 nucleotides are TGTGCCAGCAGCTGGCGGCGCGGGGGGCCTTACAACCTCCAAGAGACCCAGTACTTC. Translation gives CASSWRRGGPYNLQETQYF.

This clonotype was recorded many times. J is TRBJ1-3 and V is TRBV7-3; TRBD1 is a possible D gene (6 bases). This CDR3 spans 16 amino acids. Trimming cost V 5 bases and J 2 bases, with 16 bases left between them. Germline V gene lookup returns CDR1 SGHTA and CDR2 FQGTGA. This chain's CDR3 is CASSPQGGGPGNTIYF. In DNA, the CDR3 is TGTGCCAGCAGCCCCCAAGGGGGGGGTCCTGGAAACACCATATATTTT.

The sample holds many counts of this clonotype. The J gene is TRBJ2-1, the V gene TRBV20-1; TRBD2 aligns across 13 bases. The CDR3 has 19 amino acids. V gave up 3 bases and J gave up 1 base; unmatched junction bases: 12. The germline CDR1 and CDR2 sequences are DFQATT and SNEGSKA (reference sequence). CDR3 region: CSASRRTSGSVFSYNEQFF. In DNA, the CDR3 is TGCAGTGCTAGTCGAAGGACTAGCGGGAGTGTGTTTTCCTACAATGAGCAGTTCTTC.

This chain uses TRBV7-3 with TRBJ2-3; D remains unclear. The CDR3 consists of 13 residues. V lost 3 bases and J lost 4, with 8 bases in between. From germline, CDR1 is SGHTA and CDR2 FQGTGA. The CDR3 protein is CASSFGVADTQYF. The CDR3, as DNA: TGTGCCAGCAGCTTTGGGGTGGCAGATACGCAGTATTTT.

The V call is TRBV12-3 or TRBV12-4, the J call TRBJ2-1; D unclear. The CDR3 length is 14 residues. V dropped 8 bases and J dropped 2 bases, with 13 bases sitting between them. The CDR3 DNA follows: TGTGCCAGCGGGATGCAGTCGGCCTACAATGAGCAGTTCTTC. This gives the protein CASGMQSAYNEQFF.

The sample holds many counts of this clonotype. The DNA of the CDR3 is TGTGCCAGCACCCGCGACCCAGCGGGCTCCTACGAGCAGTACTTC. This codes for CASTRDPAGSYEQYF. This sequence joins TRBV28 and TRBJ2-7; D perhaps matches TRBD2 (6 bases). CDR1 and CDR2 from the germline V gene are MDHEN and SYDVKM. The CDR3 has 15 amino acids. Trimming left V 7 bases short and J 0 bases short, with 16 bases between.

Sample share makes this clonotype medium-sized (0.01 to 0.1%). The chain is built from TRBV24-1 and TRBJ2-3; TRBD1 aligns across 7 bases. The V gene's germline CDR1 is KGHDR and CDR2 SFDVKD. The CDR3 contains 15 residues. The V and J ends lost 0 bases and 1 base, in that order; junction bases with no gene match: 0. In nucleotides, the CDR3 is TGTGCCACCAGTGATTTGACAGGGGGCACAGATACGCAGTATTTT. It specifies CATSDLTGGTDTQYF.

This clonotype occurred many times. This rearrangement joins TRBV19 to TRBJ1-3; no reliable D call. Looked up from germline, CDR1 is LNHDA and CDR2 is SQIVND (reference sequence). This CDR3 comprises 14 residues. Trimming pared 6 bases from V and 2 bases from J, leaving 11 bases between. CDR3 bases: TGTGCCAGTAGCCAGTCCCAACCTGGAAACACCATATATTTT. The encoded protein is CASSQSQPGNTIYF.

CDR3 DNA sequence: TGTGCCACCAGTGATTGGCTACAAAGCACAGATACGCAGTATTTT. This sequence encodes CATSDWLQSTDTQYF. The rearrangement uses TRBV24-1 and TRBJ2-3; D is undetermined. The germline V gene encodes CDR1 KGHDR and CDR2 SFDVKD. The V end was cut by 2 bases, the J end by 0 bases, with 8 bases between. The CDR3 extends over 15 amino acids.

This clonotype was detected only a few times. This chain links TRBV10-2 with TRBJ2-5; 10 nucleotides agree with TRBD2. J lost 1 base, V lost 5 bases, and 7 bases had no gene match. Looked up from germline, CDR1 is WSHSY and CDR2 is SAAADI. This CDR3 has 16 residues. The CDR3 nucleotides are TGCGCCAGCAGTCCGAAGGTAGCGGGAGGCCAAGAGACCCAGTACTTC. Translating it yields CASSPKVAGGQETQYF.

This clonotype occurred a few times. V and J are TRBV28 and TRBJ1-1; no reliable D call. The length of the CDR3 is 13 residues. Germline CDR1 reads MDHEN; CDR2 reads SYDVKM. V lost 6 bases and J lost 0, with 8 bases in between. Here the CDR3 DNA reads TGTGCCAGCAGGGACCCCATGAACACTGAAGCTTTCTTT. This codes for CASRDPMNTEAFF.

This clonotype was recorded many times. This chain joins TRBV12-3 or TRBV12-4 and TRBJ2-5; 7 bases are shared with TRBD1. The length of the CDR3 is 15 residues. Trimming cost V 8 bases and J 5 bases; bases outside gene matches: 14. The CDR3 coding sequence is TGTGCCAGCCGTATTACAGGGGTAGCTAGCGAGACCCAGTACTTC. As protein: CASRITGVASETQYF.

Only a few counts were recorded for this clonotype. V usage is TRBV18 and J usage is TRBJ2-5; 9 bases align to TRBD2. CDR3 size: 16 residues. V was pared by 2 bases and J by 4 bases, with 8 bases of the junction left unmatched. Germline CDR1 KGHSH, CDR2 LQKENI. CDR3 bases: TGTGCCAGCTCACCAGGAGCGGGAGGCTCGGGAGAGACCCAGTACTTC. Its translation: CASSPGAGGSGETQYF.

This clonotype was counted many times. This chain joins TRBV5-1 and TRBJ2-3; 7 positions match TRBD2. V was pared by 0 bases and J by 0 bases, with 7 bases of the junction left unmatched. This CDR3 region has 17 residues. Germline V CDR1 and CDR2: SGHRS, YFSETQ. The CDR3 reads CASSLVRVSGSTDTQYF. CDR3 bases: TGCGCCAGCAGCTTGGTTCGGGTTAGCGGGAGCACAGATACGCAGTATTTT.

At least ten counts were recorded for this clonotype. The chain has TRBV11-2 and TRBJ2-2; D possibly matches TRBD1 or TRBD2 (5 bases each). Trimming pared 5 bases from V and 3 bases from J, leaving 16 bases between. The CDR3 length is 16 residues. Germline V gene data show CDR1 as SGHAT and CDR2 as FQNNGV. In nucleotides, the CDR3 is TGTGCCAGCAGCGCCTTCCGGGACCAAGACACCGGGGAGCTGTTTTTT. It specifies CASSAFRDQDTGELFF.